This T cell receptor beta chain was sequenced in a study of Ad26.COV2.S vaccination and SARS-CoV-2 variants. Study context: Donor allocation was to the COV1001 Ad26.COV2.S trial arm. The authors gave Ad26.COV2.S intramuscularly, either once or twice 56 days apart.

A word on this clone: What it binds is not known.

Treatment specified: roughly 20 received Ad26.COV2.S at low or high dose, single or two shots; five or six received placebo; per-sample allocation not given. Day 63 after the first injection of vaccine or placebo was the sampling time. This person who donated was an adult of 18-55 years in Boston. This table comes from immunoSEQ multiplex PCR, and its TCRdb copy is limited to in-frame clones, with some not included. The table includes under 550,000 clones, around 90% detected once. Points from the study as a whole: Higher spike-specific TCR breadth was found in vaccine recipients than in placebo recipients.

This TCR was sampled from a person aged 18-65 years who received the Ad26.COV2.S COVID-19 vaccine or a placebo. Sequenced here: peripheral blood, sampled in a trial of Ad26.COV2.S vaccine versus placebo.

The DNA for the CDR3 is TGTGCCTGGGTCCCGTCAGGGAGCTCCTATAATTCACCCCTCCACTTT. Translated, it gives CAWVPSGSSYNSPLHF. The chain uses TRBV30 and TRBJ1-6; tentatively, D is TRBD1 (5 bases). Trimming took 5 bases from V and 0 from J, leaving 14 bases between them. Germline values: CDR1 GTSNPN, CDR2 SVGIG (reference sequence). The CDR3 spans 16 residues.